The TCR beta chain described here comes from a study of cytomegalovirus exposure and HLA in healthy donors. The PCR had 60 Vbeta and 13 Jbeta primers. The repertoire was sequenced with immunoSEQ multiplex PCR; TCRdb's copy has only in-frame clones and lacks some. The sample has approximately 110,000 clones; the top ten hold about 0.59%. Trimming took off 1 base at V and 1 base at J, with 14 bases between the two ends. Germline V gene lookup returns CDR1 SEHNR and CDR2 FQNEAQ (reference sequence). The CDR3 length is 17 residues. The chain employs TRBV7-9 and TRBJ1-5; D is undetermined. The sequence came from a man between 45 and 60 years old in good health and CMV-seronegative. Material: PBMCs. The DNA of the CDR3 is TGTGCCAGCAGCTTAGGCGGAGGTTTGGGGAGCAATCAGCCCCAGCATTTT. This codes for CASSLGGGLGSNQPQHF.